The source of this TCR beta chain is a study of blood T cell repertoires in COVID-19. Study summary: Italy, Spain and the United States were the sources of the convalescent and acute COVID-19 samples. The analysed material was cDNA or gDNA that came from T cells, B-cell-depleted T cells, or PBMCs.

CDR3 length: 15 residues. Looked up from germline, CDR1 is SGHTA and CDR2 is FQGNSA. V lost 4 bases, J lost 4 bases, and 16 bases lay in between. This table comes from immunoSEQ multiplex PCR, and its TCRdb copy is limited to in-frame clones, with some not included. The data show about 180,000 clones, about 85% seen once. This receptor was obtained from a woman older than 75 with acute or convalescent COVID-19. The specimen sequenced was peripheral blood. The chain is built from TRBV7-2 and TRBJ1-1; D might be TRBD1 (6 bases). The CDR3 bases are TGTGCCAGCAGCTCTAACCATAGGGGGGGCACTGAAGCTTTCTTT. It is translated as CASSSNHRGGTEAFF. The full variable domain, rest sourced from reference TRBV7-2 and TRBJ1-1, is GAGVSQSPSNKVTEKGKDVELRCDPISGHTALYWYRQSLGQGLEFLIYFQGNSAPDKSGLPSDRFSAERTGGSVSTLTIQRTQQEDSAVYLCASSSNHRGGTEAFFGQGTRLTVV.